This T cell receptor (beta chain) was obtained from a study of Graves' ophthalmopathy and Graves' hyperthyroidism. The V end was cut by 5 bases, the J end by 7 bases, with 14 bases between. Germline CDR1 MNHNS, CDR2 SASEGT. The length of the CDR3 is 13 residues. The study amplified TCR beta CDR3 regions using RNA transcripts. The authors performed first-round RT-PCR with HTBI primers and then a second-round multiplex PCR. TCRdb called the multiplex PCR reads again in MiXCR, with one record for every CDR3 protein. The table lists fewer than 400,000 distinct CDR3 sequences, around 19% of them singletons. Serum thyroxine and TRAb, along with clinical symptoms, thyroid ultrasound and orbital computed tomography, were what diagnosis relied on. PBMCs originated in 10 ml of fresh peripheral blood.

This TCR derives from a woman younger than 30 with Graves' ophthalmopathy. J is TRBJ1-1 and V is TRBV6-1; D is perhaps TRBD1 (5 bases). Material for sequencing was peripheral blood. The CDR3, as DNA: TGTGCCAGCAGTCGAGGGACGGGCCGTGAAGCTTTCTTT. Translated: CASSRGTGREAFF.